This is a list of T cell receptor beta chains from one sample in a study of blood T cell repertoires in COVID-19. Sequencing was performed with immunoSEQ multiplex PCR; in TCRdb, only in-frame clones are kept and a portion is missing. The data contain about 140,000 clones, approximately 84% of them singletons. The sample comprised PBMCs or T cells enriched from blood (not recorded which). The receptors stem from a man in his forties or fifties with acute COVID-19. Both conserved end residues are part of each CDR3. D genes are given only for firm matches. The size of a clone is reported for some rows only, either as once, few or many, or as a class for expanded clones.

v_gene,d_gene,abundance,j_gene,CDR3nt,CDR3aa
TRBV6-2/TRBV6-3,TRBD2,-,TRBJ2-3,TGTGCCAGCAGTTATCCCAGCGGGGGGGCCAGAGATACGCAGTATTTT,CASSYPSGGARDTQYF
TRBV6-5,TRBD1,-,TRBJ1-3,TGTGCCAGCAGTTCCGACAGGGCAGGAAACACCATATATTTT,CASSSDRAGNTIYF
TRBV5-1,-,-,TRBJ2-5,TGCGCCAGCAGCTTGGGCAGTTTCCAAGAGACCCAGTACTTC,CASSLGSFQETQYF
TRBV4-3,-,once,TRBJ2-1,TGCGCCAGCAGCCAAGGCGAAACGGCGGGCAATGAGCAGTTCTTC,CASSQGETAGNEQFF
TRBV2,-,-,TRBJ2-2,TGTGCCAGCAGTGATAGACAGAACACCGGGGAGCTGTTTTTT,CASSDRQNTGELFF
TRBV19,TRBD1,-,TRBJ1-4,TGTGCCAGTAGTACCGGACAGGGTGAAGGAGAAAAACTGTTTTTT,CASSTGQGEGEKLFF
TRBV30,TRBD2,-,TRBJ2-7,TGTGCCTGGAAGCCTAGCGGGAGGGACCCCTACGAGCAGTACTTC,CAWKPSGRDPYEQYF
TRBV4-3,TRBD1,-,TRBJ2-4,TGCGCCAGCAGCCAAGTATTACTTCCTACAGGGGCCCCCGCCATTCAGTACTTC,CASSQVLLPTGAPAIQYF
TRBV14,-,-,TRBJ2-1,TGTGCCAGCAGCTGGAATTTTGCGGATATCTACAATGAGCAGTTCTTC,CASSWNFADIYNEQFF
TRBV5-4,-,-,TRBJ2-2,TGTGCCAGCAGCTTGATTGGACTCCAGAACACCGGGGAGCTGTTTTTT,CASSLIGLQNTGELFF
TRBV4-3,TRBD2,-,TRBJ2-3,TGCGCCAGCAGCCAAGATGGTGGGACGCTGGCGGGGGGTACGCAGTATTTT,CASSQDGGTLAGGTQYF
TRBV6-2/TRBV6-3,-,-,TRBJ1-2,TGTGCCAGCAGTTACGGCTGGACAACCTATGGCTACACCTTC,CASSYGWTTYGYTF
TRBV30,TRBD2,-,TRBJ2-5,TGTGCCTGGAGTGAAGGTAGCGGGGGGATACAAGAGACCCAGTACTTC,CAWSEGSGGIQETQYF
TRBV5-6,-,-,TRBJ2-5,TGTGCCAGCAGCTTGGGAGTAAATCAAGAGACCCAGTACTTC,CASSLGVNQETQYF
TRBV4-1,-,-,TRBJ2-1,TGCGCCAGCGGTAATAGCGGATACAATGAGCAGTTCTTC,CASGNSGYNEQFF
TRBV11-2,-,-,TRBJ2-2,TGTGCCAGCAGCTCCGAAGCCCCGAGAACCGGGGAGCTGTTTTTT,CASSSEAPRTGELFF
TRBV14,-,once,TRBJ1-2,TGTGCCAGCAGCCATACAGACCGAGTGTATGGTGGCTACACCTTC,CASSHTDRVYGGYTF
TRBV19,TRBD1,-,TRBJ1-4,TGTGCCAGTAGTATAGACGGGACAGTTTATAATGAAAAACTGTTTTTT,CASSIDGTVYNEKLFF
TRBV14,-,-,TRBJ2-6,TGTGCCAGCAGCCAAGCGCTAGGGGCCAACGTCCTGACTTTC,CASSQALGANVLTF
TRBV29-1,TRBD1,-,TRBJ2-5,TGCAGCGTTAAAGACAGGGCAGAGACCCAGTACTTC,CSVKDRAETQYF
TRBV30,-,-,TRBJ1-4,TGTGCCTGGAGTGTAACAGGGTTAAATGAAAAACTGTTTTTT,CAWSVTGLNEKLFF
TRBV2,TRBD2,-,TRBJ2-5,TGTGCCAGCAGGAGACTAGCGGGGGAAGAGACCCAGTACTTC,CASRRLAGEETQYF
TRBV28,TRBD1,-,TRBJ2-7,TGTGCCAGCAGAACGACAGGGGCACCCTACGAGCAGTACTTC,CASRTTGAPYEQYF
TRBV27,TRBD1,few,TRBJ1-5,TGTGCCAGCAGTCCCGACAGGGGACTTTCTCAGCCCCAGCATTTT,CASSPDRGLSQPQHF